This T cell receptor (beta chain) was recorded in a study of blood T cell repertoires in COVID-19. Study-wide context: The United States, Italy and Spain supplied acute and convalescent COVID-19 samples. Sources were T cells, B-cell-depleted T cells, or PBMCs; the material itself was cDNA or gDNA.

In the authors' workflow: Amplified reference gene primers provided the basis for estimating nucleated cell counts. This table comes from immunoSEQ multiplex PCR, and its TCRdb copy is limited to in-frame clones, with some not included. D and trimming were read from the DNA, whereas the V and J calls and clone size are those reported in that table. The sample consists of over 150,000 clones, under 95% of them appearing once. This sequence was found in a man in his fifties with acute or convalescent COVID-19. The sequenced material came from peripheral blood.

The CDR3, as DNA: TGTGCCAGCAGTCGATCCCCTAGCGGGAGGGCCCTATTTGGAGAGACCCAGTACTTC. Translation gives CASSRSPSGRALFGETQYF. This sequence joins TRBV6-6 and TRBJ2-5, with 12 bases lining up with TRBD2. The CDR3 consists of 19 residues. V was clipped by 5 bases and J by 4 bases; unmatched bases: 17. Germline V gives CDR1 MNHNY, CDR2 SVGAGI (reference sequence).